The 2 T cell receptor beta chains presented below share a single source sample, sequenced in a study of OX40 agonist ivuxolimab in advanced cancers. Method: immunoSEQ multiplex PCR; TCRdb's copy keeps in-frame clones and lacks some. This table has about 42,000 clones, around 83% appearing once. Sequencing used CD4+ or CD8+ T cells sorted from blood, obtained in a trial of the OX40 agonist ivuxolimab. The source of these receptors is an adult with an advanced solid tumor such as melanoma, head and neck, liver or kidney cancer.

CDR3 nucleotide sequence: TGTGCCAGCAGACTCGACAGGGACGAGCAGTACTTC. This sequence encodes CASRLDRDEQYF. The V call is TRBV28, the J call TRBJ2-7; the match to TRBD1 covers 7 bases. The CDR3 contains 12 residues. V was clipped by 6 bases and J by 5 bases; unmatched bases: 4. Germline V gene data show CDR1 as MDHEN and CDR2 as SYDVKM.

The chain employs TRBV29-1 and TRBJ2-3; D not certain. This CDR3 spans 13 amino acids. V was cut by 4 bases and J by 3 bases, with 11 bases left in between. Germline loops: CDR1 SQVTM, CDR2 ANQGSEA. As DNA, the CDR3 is TGCAGCGTTGTTTTTGCGGCGACAGATACGCAGTATTTT. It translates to CSVVFAATDTQYF.